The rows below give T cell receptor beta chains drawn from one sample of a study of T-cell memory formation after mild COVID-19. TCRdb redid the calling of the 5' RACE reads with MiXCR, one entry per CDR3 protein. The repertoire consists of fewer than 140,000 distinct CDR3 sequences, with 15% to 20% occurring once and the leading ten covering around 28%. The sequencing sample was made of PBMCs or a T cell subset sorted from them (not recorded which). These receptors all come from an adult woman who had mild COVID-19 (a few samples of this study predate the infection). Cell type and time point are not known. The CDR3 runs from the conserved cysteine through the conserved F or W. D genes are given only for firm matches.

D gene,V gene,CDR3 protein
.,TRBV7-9,CASSWGSEQYF
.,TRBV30,CAWNWGGSYEQYF
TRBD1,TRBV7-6,CASSLALDRENTGELFF
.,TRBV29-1,CSVLVQRRSYEQYF
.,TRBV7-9,CASSPNVGGGILTDTQYF
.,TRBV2,CASSEKAWGSQPQHF
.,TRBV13,CASSFQVNTEAFF
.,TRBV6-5,CASSRSGPEQFF
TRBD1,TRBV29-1,CSVVRQGASYNEQFF
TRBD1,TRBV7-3,CASSLSRQGPNTEAFF
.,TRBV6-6,CASSYQRHTGELFF
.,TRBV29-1,CSVWAPDRPYEQYF
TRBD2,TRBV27,CASLSGGLARGETQYF
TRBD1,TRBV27,CASGLQGAYNEQFF
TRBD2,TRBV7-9,CASSSLAGVGNEQFF
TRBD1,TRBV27,CASSPRPGGMVYGYTF
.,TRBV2,CASSVGRGKADEQFF
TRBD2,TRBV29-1,CSAWGASGRRIGELFF
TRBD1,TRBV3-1,CASSQGGQGWFPGKLFF
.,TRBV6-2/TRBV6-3,CASSVGTNYGYTF
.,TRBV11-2,CASSLLSDTQYF
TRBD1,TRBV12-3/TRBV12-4,CASTQGGQPQHF
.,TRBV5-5,CASSFSVGLEQYF
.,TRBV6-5,CASSYSEGYEQYF
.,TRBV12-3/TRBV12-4,CASSARAGVNEQYF
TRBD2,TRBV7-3,CASSLEGGSSYEQYF
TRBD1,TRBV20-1,CSARVTGDNSPLHF
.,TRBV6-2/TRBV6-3,CASSYKAAGTGAAFYEQYF
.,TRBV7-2,CASSIQGDYGYTF
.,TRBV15,CATAQQGKAVEQYF
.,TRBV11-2,CASSGSGLSSHF
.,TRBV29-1,CSDLTDTYNEQFF
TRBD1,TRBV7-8,CASSLARQGPSYGYTF
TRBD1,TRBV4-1,CASSQGQGFDQPQHF
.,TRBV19,CASSIGGQPQHF
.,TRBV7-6,CASSLGPPLSYNEQFF
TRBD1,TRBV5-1,CASSLGKTGSDEQYF
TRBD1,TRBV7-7,CASSLGRQGASYNEQFF
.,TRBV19,CASSPTASSYNEQFF
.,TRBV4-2,CASSQGGRYEQYF
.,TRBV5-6,CASSSGGGQPQHF
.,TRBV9,CASSPRDLPLYEQYF